This T cell receptor beta chain is drawn from a study of cytomegalovirus exposure and HLA in healthy donors. Study-wide results and limits: The listing of roughly 160 TCR beta chains classed them as cytomegalovirus-associated. A later analysis revealed that TCR association rates differed between HLA loci, peaking at DRB1 and bottoming out at HLA-C. Trimming of TCR beta V- and J-genes showed a link, identified in a later analysis, to a missense DCLRE1C variant.

CDR1 and CDR2 from the germline V gene are LNHDA and SQIVND (reference sequence). The CDR3 totals 15 residues. Trimming at V came to 5 bases and at J to 7 bases, leaving 9 bases not matched to a gene. Both 60 Vbeta primers and 13 Jbeta primers went into the PCR. Sequencing used immunoSEQ multiplex PCR; TCRdb keeps in-frame clones, though not all of them. The table shows around 170,000 clones, with over 70% occurring only once. Turning to this clone: Antigen specificity is unknown.

The chain joins TRBV19 to TRBJ2-2, with 8 positions matching TRBD1. The sequenced sample was PBMCs. The TCR was taken from a man between 35 and 55 years old in good health and CMV-seronegative. As DNA, the CDR3 is TGTGCCAGTAGTCTACCCAGGGGGCAGAGCGGGGAGCTGTTTTTT. This encodes CASSLPRGQSGELFF.